This TCR beta chain was observed in a study of CD8 T cells in Susac syndrome. Turning to the study itself: Active disease was present in about 6 of the sequenced Susac syndrome patients, whereas 8 or 9 of them were in remission. Patients with Susac syndrome were therapy-naive, on corticosteroids, or on intravenous immunoglobulin alone at the time that blood was drawn.

RNA amounts of roughly 0.45 to 1 ug underwent reverse transcription with random hexamers. The method of amplification for TCR beta CDR3 was immunoSEQ multiplex PCR, covering 54 Vbeta and 13 Jbeta. TCRdb re-called the immunoSEQ multiplex PCR reads with MiXCR, one entry per CDR3 protein. The sample lists roughly 250,000 distinct CDR3 sequences; almost 97% were seen once. TCR beta sequences were obtained from blood CD8+ and CD4+ T cells. Germline V lookup: CDR1 SGHDT, CDR2 YYEEEE. The V end was cut by 3 bases, the J end by 9 bases, with 13 bases between. The CDR3 is 13 amino acids. This clonotype was sampled from a human donor with Susac syndrome. The sequencing sample was made of CD4+ T cells from PBMCs. The rearrangement joins TRBV5-6 to TRBJ2-1; D uncertain. The CDR3 here is CASSSDLAPEQFF. CDR3 DNA: TGTGCCAGCAGCTCGGACCTCGCGCCTGAGCAGTTCTTC.